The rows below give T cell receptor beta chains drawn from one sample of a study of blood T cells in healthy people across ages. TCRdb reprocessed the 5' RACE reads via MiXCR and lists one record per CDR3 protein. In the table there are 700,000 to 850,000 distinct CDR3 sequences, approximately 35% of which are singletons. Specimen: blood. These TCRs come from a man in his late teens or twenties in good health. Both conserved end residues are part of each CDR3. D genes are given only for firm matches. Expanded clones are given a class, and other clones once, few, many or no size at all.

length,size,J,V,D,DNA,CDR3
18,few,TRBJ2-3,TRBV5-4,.,TGTGCCAGCAGCTTGGAGGGGTTGAGAGGGACGAGGACAGATACGCAGTATTTT,CASSLEGLRGTRTDTQYF
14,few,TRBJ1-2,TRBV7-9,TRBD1,TGTGCCAGCAGCTTAGGGGTACAGGGGGATGGCTACACCTTC,CASSLGVQGDGYTF
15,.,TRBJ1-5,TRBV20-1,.,TGCAGTGCTAGAGATCGGAGCATACGGGGCCAGCCCCAGCATTTT,CSARDRSIRGQPQHF
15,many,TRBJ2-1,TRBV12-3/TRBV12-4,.,TGTGCCAGCAGGATCACTGACAACCCCTTAAATGAGCAGTTCTTC,CASRITDNPLNEQFF
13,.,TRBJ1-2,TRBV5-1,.,TGCGCCAGCAGCTCCACCTCAGGGACAGGCTACACCTTC,CASSSTSGTGYTF
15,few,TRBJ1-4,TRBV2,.,TGTGCCAGCAGCGCTTATTCCGGAACTAATGAAAAACTGTTTTTT,CASSAYSGTNEKLFF
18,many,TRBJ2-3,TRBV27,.,TGTGCCAGCAGTTTATCGAACCTACGCCGGGAATGGACAGATACGCAGTATTTT,CASSLSNLRREWTDTQYF
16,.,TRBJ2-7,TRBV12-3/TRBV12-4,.,TGTGCCAGCAGACGTAGGAGTGGGAGAGCCTACAATGAGCAGTACTTC,CASRRRSGRAYNEQYF
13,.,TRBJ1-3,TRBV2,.,TGTGCCAGCAGGGAGGGACCTGGAAACACCATATATTTT,CASREGPGNTIYF
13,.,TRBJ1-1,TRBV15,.,TGTGCCACCAGCAGAGAAGTTGGCACTGAAGCTTTCTTT,CATSREVGTEAFF
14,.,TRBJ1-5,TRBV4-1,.,TGCGCCAGCAGCCAAGATGGGAGGGATCAGCCCCAGCATTTT,CASSQDGRDQPQHF
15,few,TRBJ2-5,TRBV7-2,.,TGTGCCAGCAGCTTAGGAGCAGGTCCCCAAGAGACCCAGTACTTC,CASSLGAGPQETQYF
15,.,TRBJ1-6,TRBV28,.,TGTGCCAGCAGTTCCGGACTGTATTATAATTCACCCCTCCACTTT,CASSSGLYYNSPLHF
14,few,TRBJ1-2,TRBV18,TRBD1,TGTGCCAGCTCACTCCGGGACAGCGAATATGGCTACACCTTC,CASSLRDSEYGYTF
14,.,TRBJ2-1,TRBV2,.,TGTGCCAGCAGTGGTGGGCGGACCTACAATGAGCAGTTCTTC,CASSGGRTYNEQFF
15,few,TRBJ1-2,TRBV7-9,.,TGTGCCAGCAGCTCGGAGACAGCGTCTAACTATGGCTACACCTTC,CASSSETASNYGYTF
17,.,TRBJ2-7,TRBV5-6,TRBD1,TGTGCCAGCAGCTTTGGGGTTCGGACAGGTGAAAGCTACGAGCAGTACTTC,CASSFGVRTGESYEQYF
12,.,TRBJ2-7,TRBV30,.,TGTGCCTGGAGTGTACAAGGGCACGAGCAGTACTTC,CAWSVQGHEQYF
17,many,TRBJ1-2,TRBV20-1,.,TGCAGTGCCAGACCACCTGTGGGCGGGACCTCTAACTATGGCTACACCTTC,CSARPPVGGTSNYGYTF
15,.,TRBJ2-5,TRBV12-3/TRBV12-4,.,TGTGCCAGCAGTTTTGTTTTAGGGCTCCAAGAGACCCAGTACTTC,CASSFVLGLQETQYF
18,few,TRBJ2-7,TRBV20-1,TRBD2,TGCAGTGCTAGACTCCTTGGGGGGCTAGCGGGGGTCCCACTCGAGCAGTACTTC,CSARLLGGLAGVPLEQYF
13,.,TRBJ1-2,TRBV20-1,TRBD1,TGCAGTGCTTCCAGGGGGACCCTCTATGGCTACACCTTC,CSASRGTLYGYTF
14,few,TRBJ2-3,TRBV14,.,TGTGCCAGCAGCCAAGACGGGGGGCCAGATACGCAGTATTTT,CASSQDGGPDTQYF
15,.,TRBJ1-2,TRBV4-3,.,TGCGCCAGCAGCCAAGATGGGGGGGTCGGCTATGGCTACACCTTC,CASSQDGGVGYGYTF
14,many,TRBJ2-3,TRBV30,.,TGTGCCTGGACCCTGGGGGGAGGCACAGATACGCAGTATTTT,CAWTLGGGTDTQYF
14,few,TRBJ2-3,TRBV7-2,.,TGTGCCAGCAGGTCGCACGGGGGGCCAGATACGCAGTATTTT,CASRSHGGPDTQYF
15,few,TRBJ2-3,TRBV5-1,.,TGCGCCAGCAGCTTGATGTCGGCTAGCACAGATACGCAGTATTTT,CASSLMSASTDTQYF
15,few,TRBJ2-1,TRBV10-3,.,TGTGCCATCAGCGCGGGACAGAGCTCCTACAATGAGCAGTTCTTC,CAISAGQSSYNEQFF
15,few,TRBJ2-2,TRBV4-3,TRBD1,TGCGCCAGCAGCCAGCGGGACAGGGGCACCGGGGAGCTGTTTTTT,CASSQRDRGTGELFF
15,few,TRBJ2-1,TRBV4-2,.,TGTGCCAGCAGCCAAGACGCCTCCCCCTACAATGAGCAGTTCTTC,CASSQDASPYNEQFF
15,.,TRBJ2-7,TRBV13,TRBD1,TGTGCCAGCAGCTTAAGCGGACAGGGCGACTACGAGCAGTACTTC,CASSLSGQGDYEQYF